The entry below gives a single T cell receptor (beta chain) sequence along with its context. The sample is drawn from a study of T cells after yellow fever vaccination. Study at large: When fractions had low cell numbers, they were prepared with SMART-Seq v4 Ultra Low Input.

In germline, CDR1 is MNHEY, CDR2 SVGEGT. J lost 5 bases, V lost 4 bases, and 7 bases had no gene match. The CDR3 consists of 15 residues. TCRdb re-analysed the 5' RACE reads in MiXCR, keeping a single row per CDR3 protein. There are just under 600,000 distinct CDR3 sequences in the sample; approximately 12% occur only once, and over 11% lies in the top ten. The rearrangement links TRBV6-2 or TRBV6-3 to TRBJ2-1; 8 bases line up with TRBD1. Sequenced here: PBMCs, sampled on the day of the yellow fever booster vaccination. This TCR derives from a man aged 25 to 40 who received the YFV17D yellow fever vaccine. The CDR3 DNA reads as TGTGCCAGCAGTTTTAGCGGCAGGGGGCACAATGAGCAGTTCTTC. Protein: CASSFSGRGHNEQFF.